This TCR beta chain appears in the sequencing data of a study of T-cell reconstitution after alpha-beta-depleted transplantation in children. Overall study results and limits: One year post-transplant, T-cell counts and diversity were largely derived from T cells produced anew. The origin of high day-60 TCRbeta diversity in some patients lay in surviving recipient T cells and thymic progenitors.

As to this clonotype: Its specificity is unknown.

As it was prepared, the TCRbeta library received unique molecular identifiers. TCRdb itself ran the PCR reads through MiXCR, one entry per CDR3 protein. The sample yields fewer than 550,000 distinct CDR3 sequences, about an eighth seen once. Germline CDR1 SGHRS, CDR2 YFSETQ. Trimming at V came to 3 bases and at J to 3 bases, leaving 6 bases not matched to a gene. The CDR3 is 16 residues long. This clonotype originated in a female patient under 10 years old who had a stem cell transplant for aplastic anemia, so the T cells may come from the graft donor. This chain connects TRBV5-1 to TRBJ1-5, with 10 bases lining up with TRBD1. The sequencing used PBMCs, mostly from graft donor cells, collected 180 days after TCRalphabeta/CD19-depleted stem cell transplant. Here the CDR3 reads CASSSRTGGNNQPQHF. The CDR3, as DNA: TGCGCCAGCAGCTCTCGGACAGGGGGTAACAATCAGCCCCAGCATTTT.